The sequence of this T cell receptor (beta chain) was determined in a study of control samples from healthy donors and cancer patients. The CDR3 length is 15 residues. Trimming shortened V by 0 bases and J by 2 bases, and 11 bases separated the two germline ends. The germline gives CDR1 LGHNA, CDR2 YNFKEQ. The repertoire was sequenced with immunoSEQ multiplex PCR; TCRdb's copy has only in-frame clones and lacks some. The table has under 200,000 clones, 91% seen once; the top ten hold around 1.5%. Material: blood. The receptor was isolated from a woman in her twenties or thirties in good health. The chain links TRBV4-2 to TRBJ2-7; weak D call: TRBD1 (5 bases). DNA of the CDR3: TGTGCCAGCAGCCAAGACCGGACACGTACCTACGAGCAGTACTTC. This gives the protein CASSQDRTRTYEQYF.